This note documents a single TCR beta chain sequence. Per the original data handling: Reference gene primer amplification yielded estimated nucleated cell counts. TCRdb's table, derived via immunoSEQ multiplex PCR, lists solely in-frame clones and lacks some. D and trimming come from the DNA, and the V and J calls and clone size come from that table. The table has roughly 30,000 clones, 89% seen once. The sample comes from a study of blood T cell repertoires in COVID-19. Study-level background: Researchers got acute and convalescent COVID-19 samples from the United States, Italy and Spain. PBMCs, B-cell-depleted T cells, or T cells were the source of the cDNA or gDNA that made up the material.

The V gene's germline CDR1 is SGHTA and CDR2 FQGNSA. The CDR3 extends over 14 amino acids. Trimming stripped 1 base from V and 6 bases from J, with 10 bases between. This sequence was found in a human donor in a cohort sampled during active COVID-19. V gene TRBV7-2 combines with J gene TRBJ1-5; D possibly corresponds to TRBD1 (6 bases). The sample was peripheral blood. The CDR3 bases are TGTGCCAGCAGCTTAGATCGAGGGGGTCAGCCCCAGCATTTT. Its translation: CASSLDRGGQPQHF.